This TCR beta chain derives from a study of Graves' ophthalmopathy and Graves' hyperthyroidism. Study-level background: Blood was drawn at initial diagnosis, before any treatment.

Amplifying from RNA transcripts, the study obtained TCR beta CDR3 regions. First-round RT-PCR employed HTBI primers, with a second-round multiplex PCR after it. Using its own MiXCR run on the multiplex PCR reads, TCRdb lists one record per CDR3 protein. The sample records about 48,000 distinct CDR3 sequences, less than 65% being singletons. The V and J ends lost 0 bases and 11 bases respectively, with 14 bases between them. Germline values: CDR1 MRHNA, CDR2 SNTAGT. The length of the CDR3 is 14 residues. This clonotype was counted only a few times. The rearrangement links TRBV6-4 to TRBJ1-5, with unresolved D. The clonotype was recovered from an adult man with Graves' ophthalmopathy. Sequenced sample: peripheral blood. CDR3 sequence (DNA): TGTGCCAGCAGTGACTCAGGGTTAAGAGAGACCCAGCATTTT. It yields the protein CASSDSGLRETQHF.